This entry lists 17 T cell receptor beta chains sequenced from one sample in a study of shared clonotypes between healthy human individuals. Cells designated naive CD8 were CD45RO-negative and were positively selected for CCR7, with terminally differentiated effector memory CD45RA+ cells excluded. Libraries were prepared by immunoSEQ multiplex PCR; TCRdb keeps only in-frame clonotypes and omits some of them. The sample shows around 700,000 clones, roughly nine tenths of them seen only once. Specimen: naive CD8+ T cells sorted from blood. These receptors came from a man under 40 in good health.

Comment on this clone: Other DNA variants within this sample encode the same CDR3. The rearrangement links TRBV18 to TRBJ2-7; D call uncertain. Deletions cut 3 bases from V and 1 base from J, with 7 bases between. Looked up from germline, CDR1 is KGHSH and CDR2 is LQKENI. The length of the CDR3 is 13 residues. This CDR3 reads CASSPETSYEQYF. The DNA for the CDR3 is TGTGCCAGCTCACCTGAGACGTCCTACGAGCAGTACTTC.

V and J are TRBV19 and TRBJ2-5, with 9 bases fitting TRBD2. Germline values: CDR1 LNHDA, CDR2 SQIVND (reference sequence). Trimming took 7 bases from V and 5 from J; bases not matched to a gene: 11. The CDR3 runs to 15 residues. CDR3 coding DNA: TGTGCCAGTACCCCGGGACTAGCCGAGCCGGAGACCCAGTACTTC. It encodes CASTPGLAEPETQYF. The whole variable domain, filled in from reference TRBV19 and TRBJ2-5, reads DGGITQSPKYLFRKEGQNVTLSCEQNLNHDAMYWYRQDPGQGLRLIYYSQIVNDFQKGDIAEGYSVSREKKESFPLTVTSAQKNPTAFYLCASTPGLAEPETQYFGPGTRLLVL.

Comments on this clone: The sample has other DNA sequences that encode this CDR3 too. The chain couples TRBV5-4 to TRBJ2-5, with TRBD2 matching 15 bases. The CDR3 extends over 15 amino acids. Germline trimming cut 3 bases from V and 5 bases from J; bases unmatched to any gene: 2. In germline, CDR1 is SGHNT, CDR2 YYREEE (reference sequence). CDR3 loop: CASSSGLAGGETQYF. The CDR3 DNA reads TGTGCCAGCAGCTCCGGACTAGCGGGAGGGGAGACCCAGTACTTC.

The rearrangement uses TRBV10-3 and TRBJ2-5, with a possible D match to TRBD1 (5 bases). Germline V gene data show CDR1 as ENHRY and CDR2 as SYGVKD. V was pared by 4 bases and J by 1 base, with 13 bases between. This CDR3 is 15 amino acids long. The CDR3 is CAISVHDSPQETQYF. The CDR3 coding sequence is TGTGCCATCAGTGTTCATGACAGTCCCCAAGAGACCCAGTACTTC.

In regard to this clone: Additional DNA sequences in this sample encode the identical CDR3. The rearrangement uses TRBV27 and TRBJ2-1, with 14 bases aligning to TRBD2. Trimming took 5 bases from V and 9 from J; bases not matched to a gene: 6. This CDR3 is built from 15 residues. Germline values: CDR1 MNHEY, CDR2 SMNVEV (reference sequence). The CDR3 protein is CASSPGTSGSGEQFF. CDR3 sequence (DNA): TGTGCCAGCAGTCCCGGGACTAGCGGGAGTGGTGAGCAGTTCTTC.

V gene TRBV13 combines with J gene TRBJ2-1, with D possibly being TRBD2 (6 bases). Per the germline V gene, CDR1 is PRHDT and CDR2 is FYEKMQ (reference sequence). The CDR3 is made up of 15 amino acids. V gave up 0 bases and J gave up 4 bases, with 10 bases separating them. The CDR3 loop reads CASSLGRGVYNEQFF. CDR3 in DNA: TGTGCCAGCAGCTTAGGCCGCGGGGTTTACAATGAGCAGTTCTTC.

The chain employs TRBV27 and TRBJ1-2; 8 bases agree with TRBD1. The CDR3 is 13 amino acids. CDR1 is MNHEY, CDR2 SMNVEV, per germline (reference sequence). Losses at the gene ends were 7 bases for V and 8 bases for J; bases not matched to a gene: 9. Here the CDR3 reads CASISGQGGGYTF. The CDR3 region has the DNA TGTGCCAGCATTTCAGGACAGGGAGGCGGCTACACCTTC.

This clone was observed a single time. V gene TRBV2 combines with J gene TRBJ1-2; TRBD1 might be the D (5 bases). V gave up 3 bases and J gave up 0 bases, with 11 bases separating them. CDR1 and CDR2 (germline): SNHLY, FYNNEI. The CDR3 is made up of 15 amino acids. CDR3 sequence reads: CASSDRAYSNYGYTF. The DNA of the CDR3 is TGTGCCAGCAGTGACAGGGCATACTCTAACTATGGCTACACCTTC.

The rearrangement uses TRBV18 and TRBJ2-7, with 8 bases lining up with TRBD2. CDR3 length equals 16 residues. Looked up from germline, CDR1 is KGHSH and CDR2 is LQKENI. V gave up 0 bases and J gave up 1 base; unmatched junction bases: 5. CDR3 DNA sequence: TGTGCCAGCTCACCACCGGCGGGGGGCGCGTCCTACGAGCAGTACTTC. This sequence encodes CASSPPAGGASYEQYF.

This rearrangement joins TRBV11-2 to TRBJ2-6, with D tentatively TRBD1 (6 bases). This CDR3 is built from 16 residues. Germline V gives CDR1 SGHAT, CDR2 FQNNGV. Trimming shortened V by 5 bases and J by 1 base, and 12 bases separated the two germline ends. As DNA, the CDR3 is TGTGCCAGCAGCACGAAGGACAGATCTGGGGCCAACGTCCTGACTTTC. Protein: CASSTKDRSGANVLTF.

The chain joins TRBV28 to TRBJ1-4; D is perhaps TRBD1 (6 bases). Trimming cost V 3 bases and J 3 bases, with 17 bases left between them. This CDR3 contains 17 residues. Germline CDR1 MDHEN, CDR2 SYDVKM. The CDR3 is CASSLWGPRASNEKLFF. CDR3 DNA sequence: TGTGCCAGCAGTTTGTGGGGGCCACGGGCTTCTAATGAAAAACTGTTTTTT.

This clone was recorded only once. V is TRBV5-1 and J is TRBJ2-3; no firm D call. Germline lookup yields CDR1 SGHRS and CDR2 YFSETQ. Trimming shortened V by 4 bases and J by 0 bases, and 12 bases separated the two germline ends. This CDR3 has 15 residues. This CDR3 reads CASSVDLPSTDTQYF. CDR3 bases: TGCGCCAGCAGCGTGGACCTGCCTAGCACAGATACGCAGTATTTT.

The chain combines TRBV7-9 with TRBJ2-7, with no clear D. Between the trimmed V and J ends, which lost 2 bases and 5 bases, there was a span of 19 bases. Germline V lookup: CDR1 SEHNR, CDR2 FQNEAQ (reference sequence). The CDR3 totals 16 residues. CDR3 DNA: TGTGCCAGCAGCTTAATTGGCGGAGAAAGTCATGACGAGCAGTACTTC. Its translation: CASSLIGGESHDEQYF. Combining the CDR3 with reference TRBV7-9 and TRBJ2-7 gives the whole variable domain DTGVSQNPRHKITKRGQNVTFRCDPISEHNRLYWYRQTLGQGPEFLTYFQNEAQLEKSRLLSDRFSAERPKGSFSTLEIQRTEQGDSAMYLCASSLIGGESHDEQYFGPGTRLTVT.

CDR3 DNA sequence: TGCGCCAGCAGTGACCGGGAATACAATGAGCAGTTCTTC. Its protein product is CASSDREYNEQFF. V and J are TRBV10-2 and TRBJ2-1; D perhaps matches TRBD2 (5 bases). CDR1 and CDR2 from the germline V gene are WSHSY and SAAADI. The CDR3 covers 13 residues. The V end was cut by 3 bases, the J end by 4 bases, with 7 bases between.

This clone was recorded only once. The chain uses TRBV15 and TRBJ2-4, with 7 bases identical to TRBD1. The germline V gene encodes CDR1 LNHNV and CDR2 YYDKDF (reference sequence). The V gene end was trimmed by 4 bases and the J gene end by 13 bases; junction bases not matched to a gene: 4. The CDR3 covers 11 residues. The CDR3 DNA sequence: TGTGCCACCAGCACCGGGACAGAGCAGTACTTC. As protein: CATSTGTEQYF.

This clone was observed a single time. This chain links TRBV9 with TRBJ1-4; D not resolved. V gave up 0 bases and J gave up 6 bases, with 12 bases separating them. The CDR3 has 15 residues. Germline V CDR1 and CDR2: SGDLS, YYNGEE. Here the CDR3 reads CASSVEPSPDEKLFF. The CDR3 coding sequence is TGTGCCAGCAGCGTAGAGCCCAGTCCGGATGAAAAACTGTTTTTT.

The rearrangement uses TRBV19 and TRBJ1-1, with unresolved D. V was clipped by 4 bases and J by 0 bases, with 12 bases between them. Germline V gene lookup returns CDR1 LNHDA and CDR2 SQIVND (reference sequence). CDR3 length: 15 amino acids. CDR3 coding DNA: TGTGCCAGTAGTAGCGCCGGGAGACTGAACACTGAAGCTTTCTTT. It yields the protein CASSSAGRLNTEAFF.